Presented here are 25 T cell receptor beta chains from one specimen sequenced in a study of OX40 agonist ivuxolimab in advanced cancers. Libraries were prepared by immunoSEQ multiplex PCR; TCRdb keeps only in-frame clonotypes and omits some of them. The data show over 50,000 clones, around 89% seen once. Material: CD4+ or CD8+ T cells sorted from blood, obtained in a trial of the OX40 agonist ivuxolimab. These receptors all come from an adult with an advanced solid tumor such as melanoma, head and neck, liver or kidney cancer.

The V call is TRBV6-5, the J call TRBJ2-7; 11 nucleotides align to TRBD2. V was pared by 3 bases and J by 4 bases, with 5 bases of the junction left unmatched. The CDR3 spans 15 residues. Germline CDR1 and CDR2: MNHEY and SVGAGI. The DNA for the CDR3 is TGTGCCAGCAGTTATTCGTCTAGCGGGAGGTACGAGCAGTACTTC. It encodes CASSYSSSGRYEQYF.

The V gene is TRBV4-2, the J gene TRBJ1-4, with 7 bases identical to TRBD1. The V segment lost 5 bases and the J segment 4 bases; nucleotides outside the gene matches: 7. The CDR3 extends over 15 amino acids. Germline V lookup: CDR1 LGHNA, CDR2 YNFKEQ. The CDR3 here is CASSVRQGDNEKLFF. CDR3 nucleotides: TGTGCCAGCAGCGTCCGACAGGGTGATAATGAAAAACTGTTTTTT.

This chain connects TRBV7-9 to TRBJ2-1, with D tentatively TRBD2 (6 bases). Trimming took off 5 bases at V and 2 bases at J, with 13 bases between the two ends. Germline V CDR1 and CDR2: SEHNR, FQNEAQ (reference sequence). CDR3 size: 15 residues. DNA for the CDR3: TGTGCCAGCAGCCTTGGGGGGAGGCCCTACAATGAGCAGTTCTTC. This encodes CASSLGGRPYNEQFF.

The count of this clone is one. The chain employs TRBV12-1 and TRBJ2-1; the tabulated D call, TRBD1, remains unverified against the DNA. TRBV12-1 counts as a pseudogene. This CDR3 contains 16 residues. CDR3 coding DNA: TGTGCCAGCAGCTTTTTCGCAGGGGCATTATACAATGAGCAGTTCTTC. Translation: CASSFFAGALYNEQFF.

The V gene is TRBV5-1, the J gene TRBJ2-2; TRBD2 aligns across 13 bases. Germline V lookup: CDR1 SGHRS, CDR2 YFSETQ. This CDR3 is built from 16 residues. Unmatched junction bases numbered 7, after V lost 4 bases and J lost 7 bases. The CDR3 nucleotides are TGCGCCAGCAGCCCCGGGACTAGCGGGATGAGCGGGGAGCTGTTTTTT. Amino acids: CASSPGTSGMSGELFF.

The J gene is TRBJ2-5, the V gene TRBV29-1; 7 bases map to TRBD1. Germline V lookup: CDR1 SQVTM, CDR2 ANQGSEA. J was trimmed by 4 bases and V by 6 bases; bases with no gene match: 2. There are 11 residues in the CDR3. The CDR3 region has the DNA TGCAGCGTAGACAGGGTAGAGACCCAGTACTTC. It encodes CSVDRVETQYF.

V usage is TRBV11-2 and J usage is TRBJ2-5; 7 bases agree with TRBD2. CDR3 size: 15 residues. Germline V CDR1 and CDR2: SGHAT, FQNNGV. J was trimmed by 4 bases and V by 5 bases; bases with no gene match: 10. In DNA, the CDR3 is TGTGCCAGCAGCGTATTTCGCGGGGAGGGAGAGACCCAGTACTTC. This codes for CASSVFRGEGETQYF.

The V gene is TRBV9, the J gene TRBJ2-3; TRBD2 aligns across 9 bases. The CDR3 runs to 15 residues. Trimming removed 4 bases from V and 2 bases from J; junction bases left unmatched: 5. Germline-derived CDR1 and CDR2 are SGDLS and YYNGEE. The CDR3 loop is CASSISSGDTDTQYF. CDR3 in DNA: TGTGCCAGCAGCATCTCTAGCGGGGACACAGATACGCAGTATTTT.

CDR3 in DNA: TGTGCCATCAGTGCGGCGAAGCGAGGACTAGCGGGAGTAGGAAATGAGCAGTTCTTC. It is translated as CAISAAKRGLAGVGNEQFF. The rearrangement links TRBV10-3 to TRBJ2-1, with 13 nucleotides matching TRBD2. The V and J ends lost 4 bases and 7 bases, in that order; junction bases with no gene match: 16. The CDR3 runs to 19 residues. Germline CDR1 and CDR2: ENHRY and SYGVKD.

The V and J genes are TRBV2 and TRBJ2-3; D is ambiguous. The CDR3 extends over 14 amino acids. Trimming cost V 7 bases and J 2 bases, with 13 bases left between them. Germline CDR1 SNHLY, CDR2 FYNNEI. CDR3 loop: CASTSQRNTDTQYF. CDR3 in DNA: TGTGCCAGCACCTCACAGAGAAACACAGATACGCAGTATTTT.

V is TRBV6-1 and J is TRBJ2-5; D tentatively reads TRBD1 or TRBD2 (5 bases each). Per germline, CDR1 MNHNS and CDR2 SASEGT. The CDR3 runs to 12 residues. V lost 8 bases and J lost 5, with 12 bases in between. CDR3 region: CASREGWETQYF. CDR3 in DNA: TGTGCCAGCCGAGAGGGGTGGGAGACCCAGTACTTC.

This sequence joins TRBV30 and TRBJ2-5, with D possibly matching TRBD1 (6 bases). This CDR3 has 16 residues. Germline CDR1 and CDR2: GTSNPN and SVGIG (reference sequence). The V and J ends lost 2 bases and 5 bases respectively, with 21 bases between them. For the CDR3, the DNA is TGTGCCTGGAGTTCCATGACAGCGACAGGAGTGGAGACCCAGTACTTC. Translating gives CAWSSMTATGVETQYF.

This chain links TRBV5-6 with TRBJ1-2; 10 nucleotides agree with TRBD1. This CDR3 spans 15 amino acids. Germline-derived CDR1 and CDR2 are SGHDT and YYEEEE. The V segment lost 4 bases and the J segment 4 bases; nucleotides outside the gene matches: 7. The CDR3 region is CASSMTGGGIYGYTF. The CDR3 DNA follows: TGTGCCAGCAGCATGACAGGGGGCGGGATCTATGGCTACACCTTC.

The V and J genes are TRBV9 and TRBJ1-2; possibly TRBD1 for D (5 bases). The V and J ends lost 5 bases and 4 bases respectively, with 15 bases between them. This CDR3 is built from 14 residues. Germline lookup yields CDR1 SGDLS and CDR2 YYNGEE. This chain's CDR3 is CASSSRRGLYGYTF. CDR3 nucleotides: TGTGCCAGCAGTTCCAGGAGGGGCCTCTATGGCTACACCTTC.

Points on this clone: One junction end does not reproduce the germline sequence, and a read error may be involved. This chain connects TRBV28 to TRBJ2-7, with 8 bases matching TRBD2. CDR3 length equals 16 residues. Germline V gene sequence: CDR1 MDHEN, CDR2 SYDVKM. The CDR3 bases are TGTGCCACCAGTGCTGCCGGCGGGGGGCTCTCCTACGAGCAGTACTTC. This translates into CATSAAGGGLSYEQYF.

The CDR3 DNA sequence: TGTGCCATCAGTGAGTCGGCGGGTGCCCGAAGGGGTACGCAGTATTTT. It codes for CAISESAGARRGTQYF. This chain joins TRBV10-3 and TRBJ2-3; the D gene could be TRBD1 or TRBD2 (5 bases each). The CDR3 extends over 16 amino acids. Trimming stripped 0 bases from V and 8 bases from J, with 18 bases between. Germline V gene sequence: CDR1 ENHRY, CDR2 SYGVKD.

The V and J genes are TRBV2 and TRBJ1-3; D gene unclear. The CDR3 length is 13 residues. Trimming pared 7 bases from V and 4 bases from J, leaving 11 bases between. Germline-derived CDR1 and CDR2 are SNHLY and FYNNEI. CDR3 residues: CASNPGRGNTIYF. The CDR3 nucleotides are TGTGCCAGCAACCCCGGACGGGGAAACACCATATATTTT.

In its sample, this clone was seen once. The chain uses TRBV28 and TRBJ1-5, with a possible D match to TRBD1 (6 bases). The CDR3 consists of 15 residues. Deletions cut 8 bases from V and 4 bases from J, with 18 bases between. Germline V gives CDR1 MDHEN, CDR2 SYDVKM. CDR3 in DNA: TGTGCCAGCTCGAGGGGGGGGCGCCAAAATCAGCCCCAGCATTTT. The encoded protein is CASSRGGRQNQPQHF.

The chain couples TRBV29-1 to TRBJ2-2; TRBD2 agrees at 7 bases. Germline V gene sequence: CDR1 SQVTM, CDR2 ANQGSEA. The CDR3 runs to 14 residues. V lost 4 bases to trimming and J lost 1 base; unmatched junction nucleotides: 3. CDR3 region: CSVVERENTGELFF. CDR3 bases: TGCAGCGTTGTGGAGCGGGAGAACACCGGGGAGCTGTTTTTT.

The chain is built from TRBV30 and TRBJ2-7, with D tentatively TRBD1 or TRBD2 (5 bases each). V gave up 4 bases and J gave up 3 bases, with 22 bases separating them. This CDR3 region has 16 residues. Germline V gives CDR1 GTSNPN, CDR2 SVGIG (reference sequence). CDR3 protein: CAWTSRGSLEGYEQYF. The CDR3, as DNA: TGTGCCTGGACCTCGAGGGGCTCCCTCGAGGGCTACGAGCAGTACTTC. Variable domain in full (rest from reference TRBV30 and TRBJ2-7): SQTIHQWPATLVQPVGSPLSLECTVEGTSNPNLYWYRQAAGRGLQLLFYSVGIGQISSEVPQNLSASRPQDRQFILSSKKLLLSDSGFYLCAWTSRGSLEGYEQYFGPGTRLTVT.

The chain couples TRBV29-1 to TRBJ2-7; the D gene could be TRBD1 or TRBD2 (5 bases each). This CDR3 has 13 amino acids. Germline V gene data show CDR1 as SQVTM and CDR2 as ANQGSEA. V was cut by 2 bases and J by 7 bases, with 15 bases left in between. The CDR3 region has the DNA TGCAGCGTTGAAAGACAGTGGGACGGGGAGCAGTACTTC. Translating gives CSVERQWDGEQYF.

The V gene is TRBV28, the J gene TRBJ1-1; D gene ambiguous. The germline CDR1 and CDR2 sequences are MDHEN and SYDVKM. V was clipped by 5 bases and J by 6 bases, with 22 bases between them. The CDR3 spans 16 residues. In DNA form, the CDR3 reads TGTGCCAGCAGTCGCTGGGAAGGTTTGTGGAGCGCTGAAGCTTTCTTT. It translates to CASSRWEGLWSAEAFF.

For the CDR3, the DNA is TGTGCCAGTAGTGTTTTTTGGAACAGGGGTGACAATCAGCCCCAGCATTTT. The encoded protein is CASSVFWNRGDNQPQHF. The chain employs TRBV19 and TRBJ1-5, with 7 bases matching TRBD1. CDR1 and CDR2 from the germline V gene are LNHDA and SQIVND (reference sequence). V lost 5 bases, J lost 3 bases, and 13 bases stayed unmatched. The CDR3 runs 17 residues.

The chain combines TRBV7-9 with TRBJ2-5, with D perhaps assigned TRBD1 or TRBD2 (5 bases each). The CDR3 covers 14 residues. Trimming stripped 3 bases from V and 1 base from J, with 9 bases between. Germline assignment: CDR1 SEHNR and CDR2 FQNEAQ (reference sequence). CDR3 DNA: TGTGCCAGCAGCTTTGGGACCTCCCAAGAGACCCAGTACTTC. Translation gives CASSFGTSQETQYF. Supplemented by reference TRBV7-9 and TRBJ2-5, the full variable domain reads DTGVSQNPRHKITKRGQNVTFRCDPISEHNRLYWYRQTLGQGPEFLTYFQNEAQLEKSRLLSDRFSAERPKGSFSTLEIQRTEQGDSAMYLCASSFGTSQETQYFGPGTRLLVL.

This rearrangement joins TRBV7-9 to TRBJ1-4; D perhaps matches TRBD1 (5 bases). Germline loops: CDR1 SEHNR, CDR2 FQNEAQ (reference sequence). The V end was cut by 6 bases, the J end by 2 bases, with 16 bases between. CDR3 length equals 16 residues. The CDR3: CASRPGTLATNEKLFF. The CDR3 DNA reads TGTGCCAGCAGACCTGGGACCCTGGCGACTAATGAAAAACTGTTTTTT. Filled out from reference TRBV7-9 and TRBJ1-4, the complete variable domain reads DTGVSQNPRHKITKRGQNVTFRCDPISEHNRLYWYRQTLGQGPEFLTYFQNEAQLEKSRLLSDRFSAERPKGSFSTLEIQRTEQGDSAMYLCASRPGTLATNEKLFFGSGTQLSVL.